This is a list of T cell receptor beta chains from one sample in a study of T cell responses to AZD1222 COVID-19 vaccine. Profiled with immunoSEQ multiplex PCR; TCRdb holds only in-frame clones, not every one. The sample consists of about 75,000 clones, roughly 84% of them appearing once. The sample in question was peripheral blood, obtained 28 days after the second AZD1222 dose. These receptors all come from an adult who received the AZD1222 COVID-19 vaccine. Each CDR3 is given with its conserved first and last residue. A D gene is named only where the DNA matches it firmly. A row's size may be missing; if present it is once, few, many or a size class.

abundance	v_gene	d_gene	j_gene	CDR3nt	CDR3aa
-	TRBV29-1	-	TRBJ1-5	TGCAGCGTTAACCACAGGGTGGATCAGCCCCAGCATTTT	CSVNHRVDQPQHF
-	TRBV27	-	TRBJ1-1	TGTGCCAGCAGTTCTCAGGGGAACACTGAAGCTTTCTTT	CASSSQGNTEAFF
once	TRBV7-9	-	TRBJ1-1	TGTGCCAGCAGCTTAGATGTGGGCACTGAAGCTTTCTTT	CASSLDVGTEAFF
-	TRBV5-4	-	TRBJ2-5	TGTGCCAGCAGCAACGATCTGGCGAGACAAGAGACCCAGTACTTC	CASSNDLARQETQYF
once	TRBV2	-	TRBJ1-6	TGTGCCAGCAGTGAAACTCGGGGTCAGACACCCCTCCACTTT	CASSETRGQTPLHF
medium-sized	TRBV6-1	-	TRBJ2-3	TGTGCCAGCAGTGAAATGGCAGGGGGCACAGATACGCAGTATTTT	CASSEMAGGTDTQYF
-	TRBV11-2	-	TRBJ1-6	TGTGCCAGCTTATCGTCTTCGGTTGATCCTCTCCACTTT	CASLSSSVDPLHF
-	TRBV7-8	TRBD1	TRBJ1-5	TGTGCCAGCAGCTCATCCAGGGGGGGTCAGCCCCAGCATTTT	CASSSSRGGQPQHF
-	TRBV6-6	TRBD1	TRBJ1-5	TGTGCCAGCAGTTACCTGGGACAGGGGGGTCAGCCCCAGCATTTT	CASSYLGQGGQPQHF
-	TRBV7-8	TRBD1	TRBJ2-7	TGTGCCAGCAGCCTCAGGGGGAGCTACGAGCAGTACTTC	CASSLRGSYEQYF
few	TRBV3-1/TRBV3-2	-	TRBJ1-1	TGTGCCAGCGTCGCCCGTTGGAACACTGAAGCTTTCTTT	CASVARWNTEAFF
-	TRBV29-1	-	TRBJ2-5	TGCAGCGTTGTTATGTTAGAGACCCAGTACTTC	CSVVMLETQYF
few	TRBV12-3/TRBV12-4	-	TRBJ1-6	TGTGCCAGCAGCCCATCGCAGGGGTCACCCCTCCACTTT	CASSPSQGSPLHF
-	TRBV20-1	TRBD2	TRBJ2-7	TGCAGTGCTAGTCTTCCTAGCGGGGGATCCTACGAGCAGTACTTC	CSASLPSGGSYEQYF
-	TRBV7-8	TRBD1	TRBJ1-4	TGTGCCAGCAGCATACAGGGGAGAGCTAATGAAAAACTGTTTTTT	CASSIQGRANEKLFF
-	TRBV19	TRBD1	TRBJ1-5	TGTGCCAGTAGTATACAGGGGGCTCATCAGCCCCAGCATTTT	CASSIQGAHQPQHF
once	TRBV3-1/TRBV3-2	-	TRBJ1-2	TGTGCCAGCAGCCAAGTTAACAAGTTCGGGGACGGCTACACCTTC	CASSQVNKFGDGYTF
once	TRBV5-3	TRBD2	TRBJ2-1	TGTGCCAGAAGCGACGCCGGGACTAGCGGGGGCCGATTCTACAATGAGCAGTTCTTC	CARSDAGTSGGRFYNEQFF
once	TRBV5-1	-	TRBJ2-6	TGCGCCAGCAGCACGGGGGCGGGCTCTGGGGCCAACGTCCTGACTTTC	CASSTGAGSGANVLTF
-	TRBV18	-	TRBJ1-2	TGTGCCAGCTCACCACCACAGGGTCGGGACTATGGCTACACCTTC	CASSPPQGRDYGYTF